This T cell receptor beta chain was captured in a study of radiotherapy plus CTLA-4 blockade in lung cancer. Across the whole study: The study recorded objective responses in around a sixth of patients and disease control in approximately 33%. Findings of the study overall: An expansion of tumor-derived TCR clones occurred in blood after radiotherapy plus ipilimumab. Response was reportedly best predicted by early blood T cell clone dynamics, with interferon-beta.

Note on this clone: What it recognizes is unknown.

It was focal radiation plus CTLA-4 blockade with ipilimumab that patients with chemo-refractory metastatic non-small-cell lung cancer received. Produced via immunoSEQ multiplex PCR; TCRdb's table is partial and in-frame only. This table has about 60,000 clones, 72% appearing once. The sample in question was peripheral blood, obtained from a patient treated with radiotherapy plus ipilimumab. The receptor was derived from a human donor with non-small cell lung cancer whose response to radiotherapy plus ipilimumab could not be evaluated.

The CDR3: CASTRGNTGELFF. CDR3 bases: TGTGCCAGCACCAGGGGGAACACCGGGGAGCTGTTTTTT. V usage is TRBV2 and J usage is TRBJ2-2; the D gene is possibly TRBD1 (6 bases). The CDR3 contains 13 residues. The V end was cut by 7 bases, the J end by 1 base, with 7 bases between. The germline CDR1 and CDR2 sequences are SNHLY and FYNNEI.